These 21 T cell receptor beta chains were all obtained from the same sample, sequenced in a study of cytomegalovirus exposure and HLA in healthy donors. The PCR made use of 60 Vbeta and 13 Jbeta primers. Profiled with immunoSEQ multiplex PCR; TCRdb holds only in-frame clones, not every one. The sample yields 150,000 to 200,000 clones, around 90% seen once. The sequenced sample was PBMCs. The source is a boy aged 2 to 10 in good health and CMV-seronegative.

This clone was seen a single time. This chain uses TRBV30 with TRBJ2-5, with 8 bases identical to TRBD2. V shed 0 bases and J 3 bases; nucleotides not matched to a gene: 6. The CDR3 length is 15 residues. Germline lookup yields CDR1 GTSNPN and CDR2 SVGIG (reference sequence). The CDR3, as DNA: TGTGCCTGGAGTGTATGGGTACTAGCGGAAGAGACCCAGTACTTC. It specifies CAWSVWVLAEETQYF.

This clone was seen only once. The V gene is TRBV28, the J gene TRBJ2-7; 11 positions agree with TRBD1. The V and J ends lost 6 bases and 4 bases, in that order; junction bases with no gene match: 8. The germline gives CDR1 MDHEN, CDR2 SYDVKM. This CDR3 is 15 amino acids long. The CDR3 coding sequence is TGTGCCAGCAGCCGGGGCGGACAGGGGGCTTACGAGCAGTACTTC. Translation gives CASSRGGQGAYEQYF.

This chain joins TRBV28 and TRBJ1-1, with a weak D call TRBD1 (5 bases). V was trimmed by 6 bases and J by 3 bases, leaving 17 bases between them. Germline CDR1 reads MDHEN; CDR2 reads SYDVKM. The CDR3 sequence is 15 residues long. In nucleotides, the CDR3 is TGTGCCAGCAGCACCCTAGGGTCCAGGGACACTGAAGCTTTCTTT. Amino acids: CASSTLGSRDTEAFF.

The gene calls are TRBV2 and TRBJ2-3; D is perhaps TRBD1 (5 bases). The CDR3 is 18 residues long. The germline CDR1 and CDR2 sequences are SNHLY and FYNNEI. With 3 bases removed from V and 0 bases from J, the gap between germline ends came to 19 bases. The CDR3 DNA is TGTGCCAGCAGTGATTTTTTATGGACACAAAATAGCACAGATACGCAGTATTTT. Protein sequence: CASSDFLWTQNSTDTQYF.

The chain joins TRBV29-1 to TRBJ2-1; 8 bases agree with TRBD2. CDR1 is SQVTM and CDR2 is ANQGSEA in the germline V gene. V lost 5 bases and J lost 0; bases outside the gene matches: 9. The CDR3 contains 16 residues. Here the CDR3 reads CSVLPYSGSSYNEQFF. CDR3 DNA sequence: TGCAGCGTTCTACCCTACAGCGGGAGCTCCTACAATGAGCAGTTCTTC.

V is TRBV19 and J is TRBJ1-1; D is possibly TRBD1 (5 bases). CDR3 length: 13 amino acids. The ends were cut back, 5 bases at V and 10 bases at J, with 17 bases in the middle. The germline V gene encodes CDR1 LNHDA and CDR2 SQIVND (reference sequence). The CDR3 spells CASSVDSVYVAFF. For the CDR3, the DNA is TGTGCCAGTAGTGTCGACAGCGTTTATGTAGCTTTCTTT.

This clone appeared a single time. The chain recombines TRBV28 with TRBJ1-2, with D unresolved. The length of the CDR3 is 17 residues. Germline assignment: CDR1 MDHEN and CDR2 SYDVKM. V was shortened by 4 bases and J by 5 bases, with 23 bases between the two germline ends. DNA for the CDR3: TGTGCCAGCAGTTCTCTAATCCACGAGCCCCTCAAGTATGGCTACACCTTC. Its protein is CASSSLIHEPLKYGYTF.

The gene calls are TRBV7-9 and TRBJ2-7; D possibly corresponds to TRBD2 (5 bases). This CDR3 has 12 residues. The V and J ends lost 4 bases and 2 bases respectively, with 6 bases between them. CDR1 is SEHNR, CDR2 FQNEAQ, per germline (reference sequence). The CDR3 region is CASSSGTYEQYF. DNA of the CDR3: TGTGCCAGCAGCTCGGGGACCTACGAGCAGTACTTC.

V is TRBV5-1 and J is TRBJ2-5; weak D call: TRBD2 (5 bases). Germline CDR1 reads SGHRS; CDR2 reads YFSETQ. Trimming cost V 2 bases and J 3 bases, with 11 bases left between them. This CDR3 is 14 amino acids long. The CDR3 coding sequence is TGCGCCAGCAGCTTAAGCCTAGCAAAAGAGACCCAGTACTTC. It yields the protein CASSLSLAKETQYF.

V usage is TRBV19 and J usage is TRBJ2-3, with 13 bases aligning to TRBD2. CDR1 is LNHDA and CDR2 is SQIVND in the germline V gene (reference sequence). V shed 8 bases, J shed 8 bases, and the junction held 7 bases outside the gene matches. The CDR3 length is 14 residues. The CDR3 protein is CASDPGTSGVTQYF. Written as DNA, the CDR3 is TGTGCCAGTGACCCCGGGACTAGCGGGGTTACGCAGTATTTT.

This clone was seen once. The rearrangement uses TRBV15 and TRBJ1-4; perhaps TRBD1 as D (5 bases). CDR3 length: 13 amino acids. Per the germline V gene, CDR1 is LNHNV and CDR2 is YYDKDF (reference sequence). Trimming removed 1 base from V and 7 bases from J, with 7 bases in between. CDR3 loop: CATSRAGGEKLFF. The CDR3 DNA follows: TGTGCCACCAGCAGAGCGGGGGGTGAAAAACTGTTTTTT. Based on the CDR3 plus reference TRBV15 and TRBJ1-4, the full variable domain is DAMVIQNPRYQVTQFGKPVTLSCSQTLNHNVMYWYQQKSSQAPKLLFHYYDKDFNNEADTPDNFQSRRPNTSFCFLDIRSPGLGDTAMYLCATSRAGGEKLFFGSGTQLSVL.

This chain joins TRBV28 and TRBJ2-7; D possibly corresponds to TRBD2 (5 bases). The CDR3 spans 12 residues. The germline CDR1 and CDR2 sequences are MDHEN and SYDVKM. V was pared by 11 bases and J by 2 bases, with 13 bases between. CDR3 nucleotides: TGTGCCGGGCGGGCAGCTACCTACGAGCAGTACTTC. This sequence encodes CAGRAATYEQYF. The variable domain in full, completed from reference TRBV28 and TRBJ2-7, reads DVKVTQSSRYLVKRTGEKVFLECVQDMDHENMFWYRQDPGLGLRLIYFSYDVKMKEKGDIPEGYSVSREKKERFSLILESASTNQTSMYLCAGRAATYEQYFGPGTRLTVT.

The rearrangement links TRBV28 to TRBJ2-5; no definite D call. In germline, CDR1 is MDHEN, CDR2 SYDVKM. The CDR3 loop spans 13 amino acids. V was trimmed by 3 bases and J by 2 bases, leaving 7 bases between them. The CDR3 DNA is TGTGCCAGCAGTTTTCCCCCGCAAGAGACCCAGTACTTC. As protein: CASSFPPQETQYF. Using reference TRBV28 and TRBJ2-5 for the parts outside the CDR3, the full variable domain is DVKVTQSSRYLVKRTGEKVFLECVQDMDHENMFWYRQDPGLGLRLIYFSYDVKMKEKGDIPEGYSVSREKKERFSLILESASTNQTSMYLCASSFPPQETQYFGPGTRLLVL.

As concerns this clone: Relative to the germline gene, one junction end is altered; a read error may explain this. The chain has TRBV9 and TRBJ2-2; a weak D match, TRBD2 (5 bases). Germline CDR1 is SGDLS and CDR2 is YYNGEE. The CDR3 consists of 14 residues. In nucleotides, the CDR3 is TGTGCCAGCAGCGTAGGACCAAACACCGGGGAGCCGTTTTTT. As protein: CASSVGPNTGEPFF. Combining the CDR3 with reference TRBV9 and TRBJ2-2 gives the whole variable domain DSGVTQTPKHLITATGQRVTLRCSPRSGDLSVYWYQQSLDQGLQFLIQYYNGEERAKGNILERFSAQQFPDLHSELNLSSLELGDSALYFCASSVGPNTGEPFFGEGSRLTVL.

J is TRBJ2-5 and V is TRBV11-3; 7 nucleotides match TRBD2. Germline-derived CDR1 and CDR2 are SGHNT and YENEEA. After removal of 2 bases from V and 5 bases from J, the junction contained 11 bases not matched to a gene. The CDR3 length is 16 residues. As DNA, the CDR3 is TGTGCCAGCAGCTTAAGTGGCGGGAGAGGGGATGAGACCCAGTACTTC. Translating gives CASSLSGGRGDETQYF. The full variable domain, its missing parts supplied by reference TRBV11-3 and TRBJ2-5, is EAGVVQSPRYKIIEKKQPVAFWCNPISGHNTLYWYLQNLGQGPELLIRYENEEAVDDSQLPKDRFSAERLKGVDSTLKIQPAELGDSAVYLCASSLSGGRGDETQYFGPGTRLLVL.

The chain uses TRBV4-2 and TRBJ2-3; tentative D call: TRBD2 (5 bases). The CDR3 length is 16 residues. V lost 4 bases to trimming and J lost 10 bases, with 24 bases between them. The germline V gene has CDR1 LGHNA and CDR2 YNFKEQ. The CDR3 loop reads CASSRVGGGAGIAQYF. CDR3 DNA sequence: TGTGCCAGCAGCCGGGTTGGCGGAGGTGCTGGTATAGCGCAGTATTTT.

V and J are TRBV6-6 and TRBJ2-1; tentative D call: TRBD2 (5 bases). Trimming took 4 bases from V and 0 from J, leaving 10 bases between them. CDR3 size: 15 residues. CDR1 is MNHNY, CDR2 SVGAGI, per germline (reference sequence). The CDR3 nucleotides are TGTGCCAGCAGTTGGAGAAGCGGCTCCTACAATGAGCAGTTCTTC. Translation gives CASSWRSGSYNEQFF.

J is TRBJ1-2 and V is TRBV6-1, with D possibly TRBD1 on 5 matching bases. CDR3 size: 16 residues. Trimming stripped 4 bases from V and 8 bases from J, with 23 bases between. Germline assignment: CDR1 MNHNS and CDR2 SASEGT. CDR3 sequence: CASSVISRATEEGYTF. As DNA, the CDR3 is TGTGCCAGCAGTGTCATAAGCAGGGCCACCGAGGAAGGCTACACCTTC.

Here the CDR3 reads CASSFDPRARQTEAFF. The CDR3 DNA reads TGCGCCAGCAGCTTCGACCCCAGGGCGAGACAGACTGAAGCTTTCTTT. The rearrangement joins TRBV5-1 to TRBJ1-1; tentative D call: TRBD1 (5 bases). The length of the CDR3 is 16 residues. V shed 2 bases and J shed 5 bases, with 19 bases lying between them. Germline CDR1 reads SGHRS; CDR2 reads YFSETQ.

The DNA of the CDR3 is TGTGCCTGGAGTCTGGGGGGTCGCTTTTCGGATACGCAGTATTTT. Translating it yields CAWSLGGRFSDTQYF. The chain joins TRBV30 to TRBJ2-3; possible D gene TRBD2, 6 bases. V lost 2 bases, J lost 6 bases, and 18 bases lay in between. CDR1 and CDR2 (germline): GTSNPN, SVGIG (reference sequence). This CDR3 contains 15 residues.

This clone was detected only once. This chain links TRBV7-9 with TRBJ2-7; D is perhaps TRBD1 (6 bases). The V gene's germline CDR1 is SEHNR and CDR2 FQNEAQ (reference sequence). V dropped 3 bases and J dropped 6 bases, with 15 bases sitting between them. The CDR3 extends over 14 amino acids. The CDR3 sequence: CASSLVTGRGEQYF. The CDR3 bases are TGTGCCAGCAGCTTGGTTACAGGGCGAGGCGAGCAGTACTTC.